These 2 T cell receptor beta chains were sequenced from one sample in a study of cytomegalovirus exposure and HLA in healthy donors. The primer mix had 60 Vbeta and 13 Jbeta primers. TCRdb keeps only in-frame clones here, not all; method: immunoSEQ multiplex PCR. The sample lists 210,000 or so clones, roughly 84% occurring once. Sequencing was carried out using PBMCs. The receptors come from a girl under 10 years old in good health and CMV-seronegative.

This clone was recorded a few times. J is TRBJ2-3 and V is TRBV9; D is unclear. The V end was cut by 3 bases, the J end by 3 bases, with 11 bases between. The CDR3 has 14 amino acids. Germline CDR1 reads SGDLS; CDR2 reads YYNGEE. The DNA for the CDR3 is TGTGCCAGCAGCGGGTTACAAGCGACAGATACGCAGTATTTT. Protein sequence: CASSGLQATDTQYF.

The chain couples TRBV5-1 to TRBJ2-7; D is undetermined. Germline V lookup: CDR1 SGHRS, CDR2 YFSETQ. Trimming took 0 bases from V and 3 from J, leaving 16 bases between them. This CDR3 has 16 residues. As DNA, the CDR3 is TGCGCCAGCAGCTTGGGAGGTCAGTCTAACTTCTACGAGCAGTACTTC. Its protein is CASSLGGQSNFYEQYF.